This is a list of T cell receptor beta chains from one sample in a study of T-cell memory formation after mild COVID-19. Each CDR3 protein is one row after TCRdb ran MiXCR on the 5' RACE reads. The table shows hundreds of thousands of distinct CDR3 sequences, with roughly a sixth occurring only once. Sample: PBMCs or a T cell subset sorted from them (not recorded which). The receptors were gathered from a man aged 18 to 29 who had mild COVID-19 (a few samples of this study predate the infection). Cell type and time point are not known. The CDR3 runs from the conserved cysteine through the conserved F or W. A D gene is named only where the DNA matches it firmly. The size of a clone is reported for some rows only, either as once, few or many, or as a class for expanded clones.

TRBJ1-2,TRBV7-9,.,.,TGTGCCAGCAGCTTCCAGGGTATGGGCTACACCTTC,CASSFQGMGYTF
TRBJ2-3,TRBV6-2/TRBV6-3,few,TRBD2,TGTGCCAGCAGTTACGCGGGGGGCGAACAGTATTTT,CASSYAGGEQYF
TRBJ2-1,TRBV7-2,few,TRBD2,TGTGCCAGCAGCGCATCTAGCGGGGGGGCCTTTGAGCAGTTCTTC,CASSASSGGAFEQFF
TRBJ2-2,TRBV4-1,.,TRBD1,TGCGCCAGCCAGCGGGACAGGGTCAGAGGGGCCGGGGAGCTGTTTTTT,CASQRDRVRGAGELFF
TRBJ2-7,TRBV12-5,few,.,TGTGCTAGTGGTTTGGTACGAAGGCCCGGCGTCGGCGAGCAGTACTTC,CASGLVRRPGVGEQYF
TRBJ2-5,TRBV12-3/TRBV12-4,many,.,TGTGCCAGCAGTTGGGGGCAAGAGACCCAGTACTTC,CASSWGQETQYF
TRBJ2-2,TRBV2,few,.,TGTGCCACAAACGAGAGGGGCACCGGGGAGCTGTTTTTT,CATNERGTGELFF
TRBJ1-5,TRBV4-1,few,.,TGCGCCAGCAGCCAAGATCTGGGGACTAATCAGCCCCAGCATTTT,CASSQDLGTNQPQHF
TRBJ1-5,TRBV4-3,.,.,TGCGCCAGCAGCCAAGATGGGACGGTCAATCAGCCCCAGCATTTT,CASSQDGTVNQPQHF
TRBJ1-2,TRBV5-1,.,TRBD1,TGCGCCAGCAGCAGCCAGGGGGTAGCTAACTATGGCTACACCTTC,CASSSQGVANYGYTF
TRBJ1-6,TRBV5-1,.,TRBD1,TGCGCCAGCAGCTCGGGACAGGGCGGGTCACCCCTCCACTTT,CASSSGQGGSPLHF
TRBJ2-5,TRBV5-5,.,.,TGTGCCAGCAGGCCGACCCCGGGAGACCAAGAGACCCAGTACTTC,CASRPTPGDQETQYF
TRBJ2-3,TRBV4-1,few,TRBD1,TGCGCCAGCAGCTATCCAGGGGGCAGCACAGATACGCAGTATTTT,CASSYPGGSTDTQYF
TRBJ2-3,TRBV20-1,few,TRBD2,TGCAGTGCTAGAGACCCTAGCGGGAGCCCAGATACGCAGTATTTT,CSARDPSGSPDTQYF
TRBJ2-1,TRBV5-4,.,.,TGTGCCAGCAGCCCAACCCTCGGCCCTCCGGATGAGCAGTTCTTC,CASSPTLGPPDEQFF
TRBJ2-4,TRBV7-2,.,.,TGTGCCAGCAGCTTGTTCGGGGGCGCAAACATTCAGTACTTC,CASSLFGGANIQYF
TRBJ2-1,TRBV12-3/TRBV12-4,few,.,TGTGCCAGCAGTTTTACTAGCTCCTACAATGAGCAGTTCTTC,CASSFTSSYNEQFF
TRBJ2-1,TRBV4-3,.,TRBD2,TGCGCCAGCAGCCAAGGAGGACTAGCGGGTCCCTACAATGAGCAGTTCTTC,CASSQGGLAGPYNEQFF
TRBJ2-3,TRBV7-2,few,TRBD2,TGTGCCAGCAGCTTAGCGGGACTAGCGGTAGATACGCAGTATTTT,CASSLAGLAVDTQYF
TRBJ2-1,TRBV5-1,few,TRBD1,TGCGCCAGCAGCTTGGCCGGGCAGGGGGCGCTTGGTGAGCAGTTCTTC,CASSLAGQGALGEQFF
TRBJ2-3,TRBV28,.,.,TGTGCCAGCAGTTTCGGGCGGGGAGGTAGCACAGATACGCAGTATTTT,CASSFGRGGSTDTQYF
TRBJ2-5,TRBV12-3/TRBV12-4,.,TRBD2,TGTGCCAGCACCGGGGAGCGGGGGCCCCAAGAGACCCAGTACTTC,CASTGERGPQETQYF
TRBJ2-5,TRBV9,few,.,TGTGCCAGCAGCGTAGAACGGGGGCCCCAAGAGACCCAGTACTTC,CASSVERGPQETQYF
TRBJ2-3,TRBV6-6,many,.,TGTGCCAGCAAACCCGCTGCCACAGATACGCAGTATTTT,CASKPAATDTQYF
TRBJ1-1,TRBV14,.,TRBD1,TGTGCCAGCAGCCGACAGGGGTTGGGCACTGAAGCTTTCTTT,CASSRQGLGTEAFF
TRBJ2-1,TRBV7-9,few,TRBD2,TGTGCCAGCAGCCCGAGACCCTCTAGCGGGGGGGAACCGCCCCGTTTTCTCAATGAGCAGTTCTTC,CASSPRPSSGGEPPRFLNEQFF
TRBJ2-7,TRBV28,few,.,TGTGCCAGCAGTCAACCAGATACAGGGTTCTACGAGCAGTACTTC,CASSQPDTGFYEQYF
TRBJ2-5,TRBV5-1,.,TRBD1,TGCGCCAGCAGCGTTGGGGACAGGGGCCAAGAGACCCAGTACTTC,CASSVGDRGQETQYF
TRBJ2-1,TRBV28,.,.,TGTGCCAGCAGTTTAATGGAGGGGGACTTATACAATGAGCAGTTCTTC,CASSLMEGDLYNEQFF
TRBJ2-7,TRBV6-5,many,.,TGTGCCAGCAGTTACTCGTTTGCACAGGGAATTGGCGGCGAGCAGTACTTC,CASSYSFAQGIGGEQYF
TRBJ1-2,TRBV7-9,.,.,TGTGCCAGCAGCCCCCAGCCCGGGAGGGTAGGCTACACCTTC,CASSPQPGRVGYTF
TRBJ2-1,TRBV20-1,.,.,TGCAGTGCTTTCCTCGCGGGGAGCGGAGGAGATCGGTTCTTC,CSAFLAGSGGDRFF
TRBJ2-5,TRBV7-3,.,.,TGTGCCAGCAGCTTAACAGGGTTAGGGACCCAGTACTTC,CASSLTGLGTQYF
TRBJ1-1,TRBV6-2/TRBV6-3,.,.,TGTGCCAGCAGTTACGGCCCGGGGGCTGAAGCTTTCTTT,CASSYGPGAEAFF
TRBJ1-1,TRBV7-9,.,.,TGTGCCAGCAGCGCAGGAGGGGGATCAGCTTTCTTT,CASSAGGGSAFF
TRBJ1-1,TRBV14,.,TRBD1,TGTGCCAGCAGCCAAGAAATCCACAGGGGAGGTGAAGCTTTCTTT,CASSQEIHRGGEAFF
TRBJ2-3,TRBV5-4,.,.,TGTGCCAGCAGACGTTCCGGGACCCTTCCCGGTACGCAGTATTTT,CASRRSGTLPGTQYF
TRBJ2-1,TRBV20-1,.,.,TGCAGTGCTAGAGGCGGGACTTACAATGAGCAGTTCTTC,CSARGGTYNEQFF
TRBJ2-1,TRBV5-1,few,.,TGCGCCAGCAGCCCTATCCCGGGGAGTGAGCAGTTCTTC,CASSPIPGSEQFF
TRBJ2-1,TRBV20-1,.,.,TGCAGTGCTAGCCACTCAGCATACAATGAGCAGTTCTTC,CSASHSAYNEQFF
TRBJ1-2,TRBV20-1,few,.,TGCAGTGCTAGCACCCGACTGTCAGGGGGCTACACCTTC,CSASTRLSGGYTF
TRBJ1-2,TRBV7-9,.,.,TGTGCCAGCAGCTTAGAGACAGATTCTCTTGGCTACACCTTC,CASSLETDSLGYTF
TRBJ2-4,TRBV11-2,few,.,TGTGCCAGCAGCTTAGCAACGAGGAGGGTAGACATTCAGTACTTC,CASSLATRRVDIQYF
TRBJ2-5,TRBV12-3/TRBV12-4,.,TRBD1,TGTGCCAGCAGTTTATATAGGGGGCCTCAAGAGACCCAGTACTTC,CASSLYRGPQETQYF
TRBJ1-6,TRBV11-2,few,.,TGTGCCAGCAGAGTAGCAGGCTCCTATAATTCACCCCTCCACTTT,CASRVAGSYNSPLHF
TRBJ1-1,TRBV5-1,.,.,TGCGCCAGCAGCTTGCGTCAGGGCTCCGACACTGAAGCTTTCTTT,CASSLRQGSDTEAFF
TRBJ2-1,TRBV6-1,.,.,TGTGCCAGCAGGGAGGACGGGAGCTCCTACAATGAGCAGTTCTTC,CASREDGSSYNEQFF
TRBJ2-3,TRBV20-1,few,.,TGCAGTGCCAAGAGCGGGCAGGGCGGTAGGACAGATACGCAGTATTTT,CSAKSGQGGRTDTQYF
TRBJ1-2,TRBV27,few,.,TGTGCCAGCAGTTTCGGGACAAGCTATGGCTACACCTTC,CASSFGTSYGYTF
TRBJ1-1,TRBV7-9,few,.,TGTGCCAGCAGGGAGGGGGGCAACACTGAAGCTTTCTTT,CASREGGNTEAFF